Presented here are 9 T cell receptor beta chains from one specimen sequenced in a study of T cells after posttransplantation cyclophosphamide. Busulfan-fludarabine conditioning, marrow transplant, and cyclophosphamide on days +3 and +4 were administered. The method was immunoSEQ multiplex PCR; TCRdb's version includes in-frame clones alone and lacks a portion of them. Of about 2,500 clones in the sample, 85% were seen once. Sample: PBMCs, taken after allogeneic stem cell transplant with posttransplant cyclophosphamide. The receptors were sampled from a young adult male patient who received an allogeneic stem cell transplant from a related donor, was CMV-positive, and had acute GVHD only. Some of the T cells might come from the graft donor.

V gene TRBV7-2 combines with J gene TRBJ2-2, with TRBD2 matching 8 bases. The V and J ends lost 7 bases and 5 bases, in that order; junction bases with no gene match: 3. CDR1 and CDR2 (germline): SGHTA, FQGNSA. The CDR3 is 13 residues long. CDR3 loop: CASNERGTGELFF. The CDR3 nucleotides are TGTGCCAGCAATGAGCGGGGGACCGGGGAGCTGTTTTTT.

This clone was seen a single time. The J gene is TRBJ1-6, the V gene TRBV30; D remains unclear. Germline CDR1 and CDR2: GTSNPN and SVGIG (reference sequence). Trimming removed 1 base at V and 14 bases at J, with 6 bases between. The CDR3 sequence is 10 residues long. The CDR3, as DNA: TGTGCCTGGAGTGGTGTAACCCTCCACTTT. This sequence encodes CAWSGVTLHF.

The chain carries TRBV18 and TRBJ1-3; maybe TRBD1 (6 bases). The germline V and J ends were trimmed by 3 bases and 0 bases, with 12 bases remaining between them. Germline CDR1 is KGHSH and CDR2 is LQKENI. This CDR3 region has 16 residues. The CDR3 DNA reads TGTGCCAGCTCACCCCCGGGGACAATCTCTGGAAACACCATATATTTT. Encoded protein: CASSPPGTISGNTIYF.

J is TRBJ1-1 and V is TRBV6-5; D gene uncertain. Trimming removed 5 bases at V and 5 bases at J, with 18 bases between. This CDR3 region has 15 residues. CDR1 is MNHEY and CDR2 is SVGAGI in the germline V gene. CDR3 residues: CASSRLGRGDTEAFF. CDR3 bases: TGTGCCAGCAGTAGACTCGGCCGGGGTGATACTGAAGCTTTCTTT.

V usage is TRBV4-2 and J usage is TRBJ2-1, with TRBD2 identical over 7 bases. Trimming cost V 8 bases and J 7 bases; bases outside gene matches: 8. CDR3 length: 13 residues. Germline CDR1 is LGHNA and CDR2 is YNFKEQ. The CDR3 here is CASGGVGENEQFF. In nucleotides, the CDR3 is TGTGCCAGCGGGGGGGTGGGGGAAAATGAGCAGTTCTTC.

The chain joins TRBV6-5 to TRBJ2-1; D is uncertain. The V and J ends lost 2 bases and 3 bases respectively, with 5 bases between them. Germline assignment: CDR1 MNHEY and CDR2 SVGAGI. The CDR3 covers 13 residues. CDR3 bases: TGTGCCAGCAGTTACGATAGCTACAATGAGCAGTTCTTC. Translating gives CASSYDSYNEQFF.

This clone was picked up one time. This chain uses TRBV18 with TRBJ1-3, with D possibly being TRBD1 (6 bases). The V end was cut by 5 bases, the J end by 1 base, with 9 bases between. The CDR3 contains 14 residues. The V gene's germline CDR1 is KGHSH and CDR2 LQKENI. The CDR3 spells CASSLTGSGNTIYF. CDR3 sequence (DNA): TGTGCCAGCTCATTGACAGGTTCTGGAAACACCATATATTTT.

The chain links TRBV6-6 to TRBJ1-6, with 7 nucleotides matching TRBD1. Germline lookup yields CDR1 MNHNY and CDR2 SVGAGI (reference sequence). J was trimmed by 9 bases and V by 2 bases; bases with no gene match: 7. This CDR3 has 15 residues. The CDR3 DNA sequence: TGTGCCAGCAGTTACCTGGCTGACAGGGCTTCACCCCTCCACTTT. Its translation: CASSYLADRASPLHF.

The genes are TRBV19 and TRBJ2-7; 8 positions match TRBD1. The J segment lost 3 bases and the V segment lost 4 bases, leaving 14 bases of the junction unmatched. The germline CDR1 and CDR2 sequences are LNHDA and SQIVND (reference sequence). This CDR3 region has 17 residues. The CDR3 DNA sequence: TGTGCCAGTAGTACCCCCACAGGGGGTGGACGTTACTACGAGCAGTACTTC. The encoded protein is CASSTPTGGGRYYEQYF. Full variable domain (outside the CDR3, taken from reference TRBV19 and TRBJ2-7): DGGITQSPKYLFRKEGQNVTLSCEQNLNHDAMYWYRQDPGQGLRLIYYSQIVNDFQKGDIAEGYSVSREKKESFPLTVTSAQKNPTAFYLCASSTPTGGGRYYEQYFGPGTRLTVT.